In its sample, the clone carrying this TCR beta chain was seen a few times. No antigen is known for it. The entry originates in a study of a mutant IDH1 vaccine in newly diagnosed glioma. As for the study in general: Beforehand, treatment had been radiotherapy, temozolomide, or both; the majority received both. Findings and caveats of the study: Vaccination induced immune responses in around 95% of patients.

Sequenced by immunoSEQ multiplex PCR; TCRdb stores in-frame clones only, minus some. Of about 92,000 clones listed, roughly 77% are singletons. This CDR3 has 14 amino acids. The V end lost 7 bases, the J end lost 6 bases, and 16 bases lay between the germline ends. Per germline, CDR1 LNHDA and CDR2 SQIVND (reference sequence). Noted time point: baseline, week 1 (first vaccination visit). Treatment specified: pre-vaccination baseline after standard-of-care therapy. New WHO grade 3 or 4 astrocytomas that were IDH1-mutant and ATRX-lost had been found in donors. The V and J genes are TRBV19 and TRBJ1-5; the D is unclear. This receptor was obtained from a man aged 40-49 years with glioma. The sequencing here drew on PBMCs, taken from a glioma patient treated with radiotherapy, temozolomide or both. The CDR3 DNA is TGTGCCAGTAATGAGTACGTAGAGGGTCAGCCCCAGCATTTT. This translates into CASNEYVEGQPQHF.